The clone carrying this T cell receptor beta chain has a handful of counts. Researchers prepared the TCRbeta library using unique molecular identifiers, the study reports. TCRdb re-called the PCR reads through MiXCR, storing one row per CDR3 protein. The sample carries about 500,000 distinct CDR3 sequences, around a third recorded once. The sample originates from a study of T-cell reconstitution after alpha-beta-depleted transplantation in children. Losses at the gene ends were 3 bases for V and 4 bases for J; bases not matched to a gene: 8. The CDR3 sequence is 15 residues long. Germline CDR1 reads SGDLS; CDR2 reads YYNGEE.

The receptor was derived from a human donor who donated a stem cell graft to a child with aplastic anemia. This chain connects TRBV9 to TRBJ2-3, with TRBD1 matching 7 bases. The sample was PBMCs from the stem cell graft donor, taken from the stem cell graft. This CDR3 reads CASSAAQGIADTQYF. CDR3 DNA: TGTGCCAGCAGCGCAGCACAGGGGATTGCAGATACGCAGTATTTT.